These 29 T cell receptor beta chains were sequenced from one sample in a study of blood T cells in healthy people across ages. Then a second PCR, running about 6 to 12 cycles, was carried out with a sample-barcoded 5' primer and a J-beta primer mix. MiXCR, run by TCRdb on the 5' RACE reads, gives a single entry per CDR3 protein. The table includes about 1.8 million distinct CDR3 sequences, about 50% detected once. The specimen sequenced was blood. The receptor source for this set is a woman aged 40-49 years in good health.

V is TRBV4-3 and J is TRBJ1-5; 9 nucleotides agree with TRBD1. CDR1 and CDR2 (germline): LGHNA, YSLEER. CDR3 length equals 16 residues. V shed 3 bases and J 4 bases; nucleotides not matched to a gene: 7. This CDR3 is CASSQAYRGPNQPQHF. The CDR3, as DNA: TGCGCCAGCAGCCAGGCCTACAGGGGGCCGAATCAGCCCCAGCATTTT.

This clonotype turned up a few times. V is TRBV20-1 and J is TRBJ2-5; TRBD1 is a possible D gene (5 bases). This CDR3 region has 14 residues. V lost 3 bases to trimming and J lost 3 bases, with 14 bases between them. Germline values: CDR1 DFQATT, CDR2 SNEGSKA (reference sequence). The CDR3, as DNA: TGCAGTGCTAGGACTCGCGTAGGGGAAGAGACCCAGTACTTC. Amino acid sequence: CSARTRVGEETQYF.

This chain connects TRBV7-2 to TRBJ1-4; 12 positions match TRBD1. J gave up 8 bases and V 5 bases, and 9 bases lay outside the gene matches. Per germline, CDR1 SGHTA and CDR2 FQGNSA. The CDR3 runs 16 residues. The CDR3 DNA reads TGTGCCAGCAGCCTCGGGACAGGGGGCGTTGAGGAAAAACTGTTTTTT. This encodes CASSLGTGGVEEKLFF.

This clonotype turned up a few times. This sequence joins TRBV6-5 and TRBJ2-7; no definite D call. V shed 6 bases and J shed 0 bases, with 9 bases lying between them. The CDR3 length is 13 residues. Germline assignment: CDR1 MNHEY and CDR2 SVGAGI. This chain's CDR3 is CASRAGHSYEQYF. CDR3 nucleotide sequence: TGTGCCAGCAGAGCCGGGCACTCCTACGAGCAGTACTTC.

In this sample, this clonotype turned up once. The chain joins TRBV4-1 to TRBJ2-1, with D hard to call. Germline CDR1 reads MGHRA; CDR2 reads YSYEKL. CDR3 length: 15 residues. Trimming took 4 bases from V and 4 from J, leaving 14 bases between them. The CDR3, as DNA: TGCGCCAGCAGCCTTCCTAAAGGTCGGTACAATGAGCAGTTCTTC. Translation: CASSLPKGRYNEQFF.

The chain combines TRBV4-1 with TRBJ2-5, with D tentatively TRBD1 (6 bases). Germline CDR1 MGHRA, CDR2 YSYEKL. The CDR3 totals 16 residues. V was shortened by 0 bases and J by 11 bases, with 22 bases between the two germline ends. As DNA, the CDR3 is TGCGCCAGCAGCCAAGATAAACAGGGTGGCCTCAATGAGCAGTACTTC. As protein: CASSQDKQGGLNEQYF.

This clonotype appeared a few times. The chain links TRBV9 to TRBJ2-5; the D gene is possibly TRBD2 (6 bases). Near its end, the DNA agrees better with TRBJ2-7, so the J call may be wrong. This CDR3 is built from 14 residues. Looked up from germline, CDR1 is SGDLS and CDR2 is YYNGEE. The CDR3 spells CASSLGLPGDEQYF. The CDR3 DNA reads TGTGCCAGCAGCCTCGGACTCCCGGGGGACGAGCAGTACTTC.

V gene TRBV10-3 combines with J gene TRBJ2-7, with 10 positions matching TRBD2. The length of the CDR3 is 18 residues. Looked up from germline, CDR1 is ENHRY and CDR2 is SYGVKD. Trimming at V came to 5 bases and at J to 1 base, leaving 14 bases not matched to a gene. The CDR3 nucleotides are TGTGCCATCAGTCCCGGGGGAGGACTAGCGGAACGTTCCTACGAGCAGTACTTC. Residues: CAISPGGGLAERSYEQYF.

The CDR3: CASSPQTGSGNTIYF. The CDR3 nucleotides read TGTGCCAGCAGCCCCCAGACCGGCTCTGGAAACACCATATATTTT. The V gene is TRBV7-2, the J gene TRBJ1-3; D gene uncertain. Trimming shortened V by 5 bases and J by 0 bases, and 11 bases separated the two germline ends. There are 15 residues in the CDR3. CDR1 is SGHTA and CDR2 is FQGNSA in the germline V gene.

The chain recombines TRBV9 with TRBJ2-4; D is possibly TRBD1 (6 bases). Looked up from germline, CDR1 is SGDLS and CDR2 is YYNGEE. Trimming shortened V by 7 bases and J by 6 bases, and 17 bases separated the two germline ends. This CDR3 region has 14 residues. The CDR3 reads CASGNTGSGNIQYF. CDR3 sequence (DNA): TGTGCCAGCGGTAATACAGGGTCTGGAAACATTCAGTACTTC. The complete variable domain, with remaining parts taken from reference TRBV9 and TRBJ2-4, reads DSGVTQTPKHLITATGQRVTLRCSPRSGDLSVYWYQQSLDQGLQFLIQYYNGEERAKGNILERFSAQQFPDLHSELNLSSLELGDSALYFCASGNTGSGNIQYFGAGTRLSVL.

The chain has TRBV4-1 and TRBJ1-5; the D is unclear. The CDR3 loop spans 15 amino acids. The germline V gene has CDR1 MGHRA and CDR2 YSYEKL. V dropped 5 bases and J dropped 0 bases, with 11 bases sitting between them. The CDR3 coding sequence is TGCGCCAGCAGCGCTGCCGGCAGTAGCAATCAGCCCCAGCATTTT. Its translation: CASSAAGSSNQPQHF.

The rearrangement uses TRBV20-1 and TRBJ2-3; TRBD1 matches at 7 bases. The CDR3 covers 15 residues. CDR1 and CDR2 from the germline V gene are DFQATT and SNEGSKA (reference sequence). Losses at the gene ends were 5 bases for V and 1 base for J; bases not matched to a gene: 9. The CDR3 coding sequence is TGCAGTGCTCGCGCACAGGGGATTGGCACAGATACGCAGTATTTT. It is translated as CSARAQGIGTDTQYF.

A few counts support this clonotype. This chain joins TRBV20-1 and TRBJ2-7, with D tentatively TRBD1 (6 bases). CDR1 is DFQATT and CDR2 is SNEGSKA in the germline V gene (reference sequence). The CDR3 extends over 11 amino acids. V gave up 7 bases and J gave up 5 bases, with 12 bases separating them. CDR3 bases: TGCAGTGTATGGGGGCAGCACGAGCAGTACTTC. This gives the protein CSVWGQHEQYF.

The chain joins TRBV6-1 to TRBJ1-1; 7 nucleotides line up with TRBD1. V gave up 3 bases and J gave up 1 base; unmatched junction bases: 17. The germline V gene encodes CDR1 MNHNS and CDR2 SASEGT. The CDR3 spans 19 residues. CDR3 nucleotides: TGTGCCAGCAGTGAGAGGGGGCCCACCTCACATCCCTCGAACACTGAAGCTTTCTTT. Encoded protein: CASSERGPTSHPSNTEAFF.

This chain links TRBV29-1 with TRBJ2-3; possibly TRBD1 for D (6 bases). The CDR3 runs 14 residues. Germline V gives CDR1 SQVTM, CDR2 ANQGSEA. Trimming took 6 bases from V and 2 from J, leaving 15 bases between them. CDR3 sequence: CSVESGVYTDTQYF. CDR3 DNA sequence: TGCAGCGTGGAATCAGGGGTCTACACAGATACGCAGTATTTT.

The chain carries TRBV28 and TRBJ2-7; 8 bases are a match to TRBD1. CDR1 and CDR2 from the germline V gene are MDHEN and SYDVKM. J lost 1 base, V lost 5 bases, and 13 bases had no gene match. This CDR3 has 17 residues. DNA for the CDR3: TGTGCCAGCAGTCTCGAGACGAGGACAGGGTGGTCCTACGAGCAGTACTTC. Amino acids: CASSLETRTGWSYEQYF.

This clonotype has only a few counts. V gene TRBV9 combines with J gene TRBJ2-7; no clear D. The end of the DNA aligns better with TRBJ2-5, so the J call may be wrong. The CDR3 spans 13 residues. Germline values: CDR1 SGDLS, CDR2 YYNGEE. DNA of the CDR3: TGTGCCAGCAGCGTAGATGCGAGGGAGACCCAGTACTTC. It is translated as CASSVDARETQYF.

CDR3 coding DNA: TGTGCCAGCAGCTTAGGTATTTATGGGGGGCCACGTGATACGCAGTATTTT. The encoded protein is CASSLGIYGGPRDTQYF. J is TRBJ2-3 and V is TRBV7-2; the D gene could be TRBD1 or TRBD2 (6 bases each). The germline V and J ends were trimmed by 1 base and 6 bases, with 20 bases remaining between them. Looked up from germline, CDR1 is SGHTA and CDR2 is FQGNSA. The CDR3 runs to 17 residues. The full variable domain, completed using reference TRBV7-2 and TRBJ2-3, is GAGVSQSPSNKVTEKGKDVELRCDPISGHTALYWYRQSLGQGLEFLIYFQGNSAPDKSGLPSDRFSAERTGGSVSTLTIQRTQQEDSAVYLCASSLGIYGGPRDTQYFGPGTRLTVL.

The table lists this clonotype with a few counts. The CDR3 loop reads CASSPGTGKGYTF. In DNA form, the CDR3 reads TGTGCCAGCAGCCCGGGGACAGGGAAGGGCTACACCTTC. The rearrangement joins TRBV7-6 to TRBJ1-2, with 9 bases that match TRBD1. Germline CDR1 and CDR2: SGHVS and FNYEAQ. The V and J ends lost 5 bases and 8 bases, in that order; junction bases with no gene match: 6. This CDR3 region has 13 residues. Full variable domain (missing parts from reference TRBV7-6 and TRBJ1-2): GAGVSQSPRYKVTKRGQDVALRCDPISGHVSLYWYRQALGQGPEFLTYFNYEAQQDKSGLPNDRFSAERPEGSISTLTIQRTEQRDSAMYRCASSPGTGKGYTFGSGTRLTVV.

V gene TRBV7-9 combines with J gene TRBJ2-4; 10 nucleotides align to TRBD1. The germline CDR1 and CDR2 sequences are SEHNR and FQNEAQ (reference sequence). The junction had 12 bases not matched to a gene; V was cut back by 3 bases and J by 13 bases. This CDR3 comprises 15 residues. DNA of the CDR3: TGTGCCAGCAGCTTGGGGGACAGGGGACTAAGGGAGCAGTACTTC. Translating it yields CASSLGDRGLREQYF.

The CDR3 loop is CASSPDDFYGYTF. The CDR3 DNA sequence: TGTGCCAGCAGCCCTGACGATTTCTATGGCTACACCTTC. The rearrangement uses TRBV5-5 and TRBJ1-2; D not resolved. V lost 4 bases and J 4 bases, leaving 11 bases between the germline ends. Germline V gene lookup returns CDR1 SGHKS and CDR2 YYEKEE (reference sequence). The CDR3 has 13 residues.

V is TRBV6-1 and J is TRBJ2-6; TRBD1 matches 7 bases. From germline, CDR1 is MNHNS and CDR2 SASEGT. V lost 6 bases to trimming and J lost 2 bases; unmatched junction nucleotides: 10. CDR3 size: 17 residues. The chain's CDR3 is CASSDGTVVTGANVLTF. In DNA form, the CDR3 reads TGTGCCAGCAGCGATGGGACAGTTGTTACTGGGGCCAACGTCCTGACTTTC.

This clonotype was seen at least ten times. The chain is built from TRBV5-1 and TRBJ2-1; 8 nucleotides agree with TRBD2. Trimming at V came to 0 bases and at J to 0 bases, leaving 2 bases not matched to a gene. CDR1 is SGHRS and CDR2 is YFSETQ in the germline V gene. The CDR3 runs 16 residues. The CDR3 loop is CASSLVAGSSYNEQFF. The CDR3, as DNA: TGCGCCAGCAGCTTGGTAGCGGGGAGCTCCTACAATGAGCAGTTCTTC.

This clonotype was seen a handful of times. In nucleotides, the CDR3 is TGCGCCAGCAGTGACATGGGGGAGCAGTACTTC. Its translation: CASSDMGEQYF. The chain couples TRBV10-2 to TRBJ2-7; D is unclear. CDR1 is WSHSY and CDR2 is SAAADI in the germline V gene. Trimming removed 3 bases at V and 7 bases at J, with 7 bases between. The CDR3 is 11 amino acids.

In its sample, this clonotype was seen many times. V gene TRBV20-1 combines with J gene TRBJ2-3, with D possibly TRBD2 on 6 matching bases. CDR3 length: 13 amino acids. The V gene lost 1 base and the J gene lost 2 bases, with 7 bases spanning the gap. Germline V lookup: CDR1 DFQATT, CDR2 SNEGSKA (reference sequence). The CDR3, as DNA: TGCAGTGCTAGAGCGGGGGTCACAGATACGCAGTATTTT. Residues: CSARAGVTDTQYF.

This chain links TRBV11-2 with TRBJ1-1; the D is unclear. Germline lookup yields CDR1 SGHAT and CDR2 FQNNGV. V lost 5 bases and J lost 0, with 13 bases in between. This CDR3 spans 15 amino acids. The CDR3, as DNA: TGTGCCAGCAGCCCACAGAGTACAGTGAACACTGAAGCTTTCTTT. This gives the protein CASSPQSTVNTEAFF.

This clonotype showed up many times. The V and J genes are TRBV10-3 and TRBJ2-7; D gene uncertain. V was clipped by 2 bases and J by 3 bases, with 8 bases between them. The CDR3 contains 13 residues. The germline gives CDR1 ENHRY, CDR2 SYGVKD. The CDR3 spells CAISEGKGYEQYF. In DNA form, the CDR3 reads TGTGCCATCAGTGAGGGGAAGGGCTACGAGCAGTACTTC.

The genes are TRBV6-5 and TRBJ1-2, with D possibly being TRBD1 (5 bases). The V gene lost 6 bases and the J gene lost 0 bases, with 14 bases spanning the gap. This CDR3 has 15 amino acids. Germline lookup yields CDR1 MNHEY and CDR2 SVGAGI. This chain's CDR3 is CASRYPGRPNYGYTF. The CDR3 DNA reads TGTGCCAGCAGATATCCGGGACGCCCTAACTATGGCTACACCTTC.

This chain uses TRBV7-2 with TRBJ2-3; D possibly corresponds to TRBD2 (6 bases). In germline, CDR1 is SGHTA, CDR2 FQGNSA. The CDR3 length is 15 residues. V dropped 4 bases and J dropped 0 bases, with 11 bases sitting between them. CDR3 loop: CASSWDGGSTDTQYF. The CDR3 coding sequence is TGTGCCAGCAGCTGGGACGGGGGTAGCACAGATACGCAGTATTTT.